The TCR beta chain described here comes from a study of T cell responses to AZD1222 COVID-19 vaccine (dated by TCRdb to the early 2020s). General notes on the study: A total of about 250 trial participants underwent TCR sequencing, of whom 200 to 220 had received two doses of AZD1222 and some 25 had received two doses of the MenACWY control vaccine. Trial participants were enrolled by age into 18-55, 56-69 and 70-plus year subgroups, with about 150, 27 and 61 TCR-sequenced participants respectively. The research as a whole found: A significant rise in spike-specific TCR breadth and depth was observed after two AZD1222 doses relative to day 0 and relative to MenACWY recipients. The 56-69-year group was small, and its depth increase did not reach significance, likely because of low power. Because no samples from the day 14 peak response were available, repertoires could be characterized only after the peak T cell response. Most participants were white British and females outnumbered males, and the authors suggested that clonal diversity may have been underestimated. CD4 TCRs associated with the vaccine covered the entire spike protein, and the dominant responses were in regions 160-218 and 743-854. Reportedly, close to half of the unique spike-specific TCRs recognized epitopes lying outside the regions that are mutated in the B.1.351 and B.1.1.7 variants. Only six AZD1222 recipients were SARS-CoV-2 seropositive at baseline, limiting conclusions about previously exposed vaccinees.

The CDR3 regions of human TCRbeta chains were analyzed by immunosequencing. The study's processing was this. Repertoire TCRs were checked for matches against a reference library of SARS-CoV-2-specific TCRs that had been generated using the MIRA antigen-specificity platform. Breadth was defined as the fraction of unique TCRs that were SARS-CoV-2-associated, and depth was defined as the fraction of total T cells that were SARS-CoV-2-associated. Using the MIRA data, each spike-specific TCR was assigned both to the spike region to which the TCR was reactive and to a CD4 or CD8 class. Log10-transformed breadth and depth values were compared by one-way ANOVA with Sidak's multiple comparisons tests. As stored in TCRdb, this immuneACCESS dataset retains in-frame rearrangements with V and J assigned. A fraction of the clones does not appear; measured against another copy, unresolved V genes explain less than half of the discrepancy, and the remainder lacks a known reason. Clone size and the V and J calls come from that table; the DNA yielded D and trimming. The sample yields around 150,000 clones; about 91% were counted once. The ten largest clones represent roughly 1.4% of the sample.

A few counts support this clone. No cognate antigen has been identified for it. No clone much larger than this one lies a single base away; base qualities are absent. Taken with the paper, the label for time point translates to: about 28 days (+/-7) after the second vaccine dose. AZD1222 recipients given second doses at about 4 weeks or at about 12 weeks were pooled, since spike-specific TCR depth and breadth were not found to differ between the two schedules. Samples from vaccinated people were obtained from the UK trials COV001 and COV002, which included a single-blind randomized controlled phase 2/3 trial of AZD1222 (ChAdOx1 nCoV-19) in healthy adults. For TCRbeta chain sequencing, PBMC samples were collected from trial participants at day 0 and at day 28 after the second dose. The germline V gene (reference sequence) gives CDR1 as SGHKS and CDR2 as YYEKEE. The junction shows trimming of 2 bases on V and 1 base on J, plus 6 bases between the germline ends. The CDR3 covers 13 residues, taking in both the cysteine and the phenylalanine. Only CDR3 DNA remains: 39 bases, in frame from the first base.

The V and J segments used are TRBV5-5 and TRBJ1-1; no D gene is confidently identified. The TCR originated in an adult who received the AZD1222 COVID-19 vaccine. The material was peripheral blood, obtained 28 days after the second AZD1222 dose. The CDR3 has the sequence CASSFGRNTEAFF. At the DNA level, the sequence is TGTGCCAGCAGCTTTGGAAGGAACACTGAAGCTTTCTTT.